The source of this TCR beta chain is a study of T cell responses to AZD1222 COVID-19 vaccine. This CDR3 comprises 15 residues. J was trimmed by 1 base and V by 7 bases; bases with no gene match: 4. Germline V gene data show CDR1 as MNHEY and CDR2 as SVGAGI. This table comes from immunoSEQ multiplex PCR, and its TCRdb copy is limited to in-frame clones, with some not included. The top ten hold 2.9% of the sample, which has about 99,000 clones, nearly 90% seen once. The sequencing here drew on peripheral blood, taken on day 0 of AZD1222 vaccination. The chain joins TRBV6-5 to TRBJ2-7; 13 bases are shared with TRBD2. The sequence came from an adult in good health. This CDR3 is CASIELAGGSYEQYV. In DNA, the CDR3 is TGTGCCAGCATCGAACTAGCGGGAGGGTCCTACGAGCAGTACGTC.